One sample yielded the 27 T cell receptor beta chains listed below, sequenced in a study of response to subunit inactivated influenza vaccine. TCRdb reprocessed the RT-PCR reads via MiXCR and lists one record per CDR3 protein. The data show 630,000 or so distinct CDR3 sequences, with around a sixth seen just once and roughly 11% held by the top ten. Sequences were derived from PBMCs from blood, sampled about 11 days after vaccination. Every receptor here comes from a man between 50 and 59 years old who received an inactivated influenza vaccine.

CDR3 coding DNA: TGTGCCAGCAGCGTATGGGGACTAACCGGGGAGCAGTTCTTC. This codes for CASSVWGLTGEQFF. The genes are TRBV9 and TRBJ2-1, with 7 bases identical to TRBD2. Unmatched junction bases numbered 8, after V lost 1 base and J lost 10 bases. Germline CDR1 SGDLS, CDR2 YYNGEE. The CDR3 consists of 14 residues.

This clonotype was seen at least ten times. An end of the junction does not agree with germline; a read error may underlie this. The chain uses TRBV20-1 and TRBJ1-6; 7 bases are a match to TRBD1. Germline V gives CDR1 DFQATT, CDR2 SNEGSKA (reference sequence). This CDR3 spans 14 amino acids. The CDR3 here is CSARERQGNSPLHF. The DNA of the CDR3 is TGCAGTGCCAGAGAGAGACAGGGCAATTCACCCCTCCACTTT.

This clonotype turned up a few times. The CDR3 region has the DNA TGTGCCAGCACGGGGGAGGGTCAAGAGACCCAGTACTTC. This sequence encodes CASTGEGQETQYF. The chain has TRBV2 and TRBJ2-5; the match to TRBD2 covers 7 bases. Germline-derived CDR1 and CDR2 are SNHLY and FYNNEI. This CDR3 is built from 13 residues. V gave up 7 bases and J gave up 2 bases; unmatched junction bases: 4.

Comment on this clonotype: One junction end disagrees with the germline gene, perhaps due to a read error. The chain links TRBV6-5 to TRBJ2-5; 8 bases fit TRBD1. Per the germline V gene, CDR1 is MNHEY and CDR2 is SVGAGI. CDR3 length: 15 amino acids. The CDR3 sequence is CASSYRWTGSETRYF. Here the CDR3 DNA reads TGTGCCAGCAGTTACCGATGGACAGGGTCGGAGACCCGGTACTTC.

This clonotype came up a few times. The genes are TRBV4-3 and TRBJ2-6, with 9 bases matching TRBD1. Trimming cost V 1 base and J 1 base; bases outside gene matches: 5. The germline V gene encodes CDR1 LGHNA and CDR2 YSLEER. This CDR3 is built from 18 residues. CDR3 region: CASSQAGQGRSGANVLTF. In nucleotides, the CDR3 is TGCGCCAGCAGCCAAGCTGGACAGGGGAGGTCTGGGGCCAACGTCCTGACTTTC.

This clonotype has a handful of counts. The chain employs TRBV20-1 and TRBJ2-5; D tentatively reads TRBD1 or TRBD2 (7 bases each). V was pared by 6 bases and J by 5 bases, with 16 bases between. The germline CDR1 and CDR2 sequences are DFQATT and SNEGSKA (reference sequence). The CDR3 extends over 13 amino acids. This chain's CDR3 is CSARTGEGETQYF. The CDR3, as DNA: TGCAGTGCAAGAACAGGGGAGGGGGAGACCCAGTACTTC.

Only a few counts were recorded for this clonotype. This chain connects TRBV5-1 to TRBJ1-1; 8 positions agree with TRBD1. This CDR3 has 14 amino acids. The ends lost 4 bases at V and 5 bases at J; junction bases unmatched: 7. From germline, CDR1 is SGHRS and CDR2 YFSETQ. CDR3 in amino acids: CASSSGQGWTEAFF. The CDR3 nucleotides are TGCGCCAGCAGCAGTGGACAGGGATGGACTGAAGCTTTCTTT.

The table lists this clonotype with many counts. The rearrangement uses TRBV4-3 and TRBJ2-1; TRBD2 matches at 7 bases. V was pared by 5 bases and J by 1 base, with 11 bases of the junction left unmatched. Germline values: CDR1 LGHNA, CDR2 YSLEER. CDR3 length equals 17 residues. The DNA of the CDR3 is TGCGCCAGCAGCAAGAGGGTTGGCGGGAGTTCCTACAATGAGCAGTTCTTC. Encoded protein: CASSKRVGGSSYNEQFF.

This chain uses TRBV20-1 with TRBJ2-1, with TRBD2 matching 10 bases. Germline-derived CDR1 and CDR2 are DFQATT and SNEGSKA (reference sequence). The CDR3 totals 15 residues. Trimming took 0 bases from V and 7 from J; bases not matched to a gene: 6. CDR3 nucleotide sequence: TGCAGTGCTAGAGATTTCGTAGCGGGAGGTAATGAGCAGTTCTTC. This translates into CSARDFVAGGNEQFF.

In regard to this clonotype: Germline and junction disagree at one end, which may indicate a read error. The genes are TRBV25-1 and TRBJ2-2, with D perhaps TRBD2 (5 bases). Germline V gene data show CDR1 as MGHDK and CDR2 as SYGVNS. This CDR3 region has 14 residues. The CDR3 loop is CASSEGPNTGELLF. The CDR3 coding sequence is TGTGCCAGCAGTGAGGGTCCGAACACCGGGGAGCTGCTTTTT.

This clonotype was seen repeatedly, ten times or more. The J gene is TRBJ1-1, the V gene TRBV27; D is possibly TRBD1 (6 bases). V lost 5 bases to trimming and J lost 6 bases, with 16 bases between them. The CDR3 covers 14 residues. Looked up from germline, CDR1 is MNHEY and CDR2 is SMNVEV (reference sequence). This CDR3 is CASSVLQGSPEAFF. Here the CDR3 DNA reads TGTGCCAGCAGTGTACTACAGGGTAGCCCTGAAGCTTTCTTT.

This clonotype was counted only a few times. The chain has TRBV5-1 and TRBJ2-2; possibly TRBD2 for D (5 bases). This CDR3 has 15 amino acids. With 3 bases removed from V and 4 bases from J, the gap between germline ends came to 13 bases. Germline values: CDR1 SGHRS, CDR2 YFSETQ. The CDR3 DNA follows: TGCGCCAGCAGCTCGAGCGGCCATCCCACCGGGGAGCTGTTTTTT. This translates into CASSSSGHPTGELFF.

This clonotype was counted a few times. The chain has TRBV14 and TRBJ1-1; 10 bases are a match to TRBD1. Germline CDR1 is SGHDN and CDR2 is FVKESK. The ends lost 3 bases at V and 1 base at J; junction bases unmatched: 5. The CDR3 is 16 amino acids. The CDR3 DNA is TGTGCCAGCAGCCACGACAGGGGGCTCCGGAACACTGAAGCTTTCTTT. Translated: CASSHDRGLRNTEAFF.

This chain joins TRBV6-1 and TRBJ2-7; 7 positions match TRBD1. CDR1 is MNHNS, CDR2 SASEGT, per germline. CDR3 length: 15 amino acids. The V gene end was trimmed by 6 bases and the J gene end by 0 bases; junction bases not matched to a gene: 8. The CDR3 sequence: CASSAGQVGSYEQYF. CDR3 nucleotides: TGTGCCAGCAGCGCAGGACAGGTCGGCTCCTACGAGCAGTACTTC.

This clonotype showed up just a few times. V gene TRBV3-1 combines with J gene TRBJ2-3, with D uncertain. Trimming left V 0 bases short and J 9 bases short, with 10 bases between. The length of the CDR3 is 13 residues. CDR1 is LGHDT and CDR2 is YNNKEL in the germline V gene (reference sequence). This CDR3 reads CASSQDRAQTQYF. The CDR3 nucleotides read TGTGCCAGCAGCCAAGATAGAGCGCAGACGCAGTATTTT.

The chain combines TRBV3-1 with TRBJ1-1; D is perhaps TRBD1 (6 bases). Trimming stripped 10 bases from V and 4 bases from J, with 16 bases between. The CDR3 has 13 residues. CDR1 is LGHDT, CDR2 YNNKEL, per germline (reference sequence). CDR3 protein: CATADTGSTEAFF. CDR3 DNA: TGTGCCACCGCGGACACAGGGAGCACTGAAGCTTTCTTT.

The rearrangement joins TRBV27 to TRBJ2-1; no definite D call. Germline lookup yields CDR1 MNHEY and CDR2 SMNVEV (reference sequence). There are 14 residues in the CDR3. V lost 5 bases, J lost 3 bases, and 11 bases lay in between. CDR3 coding DNA: TGTGCCAGCAGTCTAACTCGAGACTACAATGAGCAGTTCTTC. Translated, it gives CASSLTRDYNEQFF.

This clonotype was counted between two and nine times. The chain employs TRBV5-1 and TRBJ2-3; tentatively, D is TRBD1 (5 bases). The germline CDR1 and CDR2 sequences are SGHRS and YFSETQ. The CDR3 has 15 amino acids. V lost 4 bases, J lost 4 bases, and 16 bases lay in between. The CDR3 DNA reads TGCGCCAGCAGCGGGCAGGGATTAACAGCAGATACGCAGTATTTT. Its protein product is CASSGQGLTADTQYF.

This chain uses TRBV7-6 with TRBJ2-3, with D maybe TRBD2 (6 bases). V lost 1 base to trimming and J lost 3 bases, with 17 bases between them. The CDR3 is made up of 17 amino acids. The germline gives CDR1 SGHVS, CDR2 FNYEAQ. The CDR3 nucleotides read TGTGCCAGCAGCTTAGAAGGAGCGGGTTCTAGGACAGATACGCAGTATTTT. Translation gives CASSLEGAGSRTDTQYF. Full variable domain (rest looked up from reference TRBV7-6 and TRBJ2-3): GAGVSQSPRYKVTKRGQDVALRCDPISGHVSLYWYRQALGQGPEFLTYFNYEAQQDKSGLPNDRFSAERPEGSISTLTIQRTEQRDSAMYRCASSLEGAGSRTDTQYFGPGTRLTVL.

This clonotype was seen only a few times. This rearrangement joins TRBV6-2 or TRBV6-3 to TRBJ2-5; 7 bases agree with TRBD2. This CDR3 is built from 14 residues. Germline V gene sequence: CDR1 MNHEY, CDR2 SVGEGT. After removal of 1 base from V and 4 bases from J, the junction contained 3 bases not matched to a gene. In nucleotides, the CDR3 is TGTGCCAGCAGTTACTACGGGGGGACAGAGACCCAGTACTTC. Its protein is CASSYYGGTETQYF.

The table lists this clonotype with a few counts. V gene TRBV28 combines with J gene TRBJ2-1, with 12 positions matching TRBD2. This CDR3 comprises 15 residues. Unmatched junction bases numbered 5, after V lost 5 bases and J lost 6 bases. Germline assignment: CDR1 MDHEN and CDR2 SYDVKM. DNA of the CDR3: TGTGCCAGCAGTCAGCTAGCGGGAGGGCTCAATGAGCAGTTCTTC. Protein sequence: CASSQLAGGLNEQFF.

The rearrangement uses TRBV4-2 and TRBJ1-3; the D gene is possibly TRBD1 (5 bases). The V end was cut by 0 bases, the J end by 2 bases, with 8 bases between. Germline loops: CDR1 LGHNA, CDR2 YNFKEQ. This CDR3 has 15 residues. Written as DNA, the CDR3 is TGTGCCAGCAGCCAAGAGTGGGGGGCTGGAAACACCATATATTTT. Residues: CASSQEWGAGNTIYF.

In this sample, this clonotype turned up a few times. The CDR3 nucleotides read TGTGCCAGCAGTCTACAGGGGGCTAGCTCTGGAAACACCATATATTTT. This sequence encodes CASSLQGASSGNTIYF. The chain recombines TRBV27 with TRBJ1-3; 9 nucleotides line up with TRBD1. The germline V gene has CDR1 MNHEY and CDR2 SMNVEV (reference sequence). The CDR3 runs to 16 residues. J was trimmed by 0 bases and V by 5 bases; bases with no gene match: 5.

This clonotype came up a few times. The chain recombines TRBV5-1 with TRBJ1-4; possibly TRBD1 for D (6 bases). CDR3 length: 14 amino acids. The V and J ends lost 4 bases and 8 bases respectively, with 15 bases between them. Germline V lookup: CDR1 SGHRS, CDR2 YFSETQ. CDR3 nucleotide sequence: TGCGCCAGCAGCCCGAGGGGGATTGAAGAAAAACTGTTTTTT. Its translation is CASSPRGIEEKLFF.

The chain joins TRBV20-1 to TRBJ1-1, with D perhaps matching TRBD1 (5 bases). The CDR3 runs to 15 residues. Deletions cut 5 bases from V and 4 bases from J, with 20 bases between. Germline loops: CDR1 DFQATT, CDR2 SNEGSKA (reference sequence). The CDR3 here is CSAAGTPKGLTEAFF. The CDR3 coding sequence is TGCAGTGCTGCCGGGACTCCGAAAGGGCTCACTGAAGCTTTCTTT.

This clonotype was picked up many times. V gene TRBV20-1 combines with J gene TRBJ1-6; D is uncertain. With 4 bases removed from V and 7 bases from J, the gap between germline ends came to 8 bases. There are 12 residues in the CDR3. CDR1 is DFQATT and CDR2 is SNEGSKA in the germline V gene (reference sequence). The CDR3 DNA sequence: TGCAGTGCTACCCCGGGAAATTCACCCCTCCACTTT. Its protein is CSATPGNSPLHF.

The table lists this clonotype with a few counts. The CDR3 DNA sequence: TGTGCCAGCAGGGCAACTATGTGGGCATCGGGACTAGCGGGACCGAGCTCCTACAATGAGCAGTTCTTC. Encoded protein: CASRATMWASGLAGPSSYNEQFF. J is TRBJ2-1 and V is TRBV7-2, with TRBD2 identical over 13 bases. The ends lost 6 bases at V and 0 bases at J; junction bases unmatched: 23. Per the germline V gene, CDR1 is SGHTA and CDR2 is FQGNSA. This CDR3 region has 23 residues.